These 20 T cell receptor beta chains came from one sample sequenced in a study of identifying expanded T cells in peripheral blood. The protocol was immunoSEQ multiplex PCR, while the TCRdb copy is restricted to in-frame clones and leaves out a portion. This sample has 100,000 to 150,000 clones, with 65% to 90% found just once. The sequenced sample consisted of blood. The receptor set was obtained from a person aged 18 to 70 in good health.

This clone was detected once. This chain uses TRBV7-9 with TRBJ2-1; no definite D call. The CDR3 has 13 residues. Germline V gene lookup returns CDR1 SEHNR and CDR2 FQNEAQ (reference sequence). Trimming left V 3 bases short and J 7 bases short, with 10 bases between. CDR3 nucleotide sequence: TGTGCCAGCAGCTTCGGAGACCCGAATGAGCAGTTCTTC. The encoded protein is CASSFGDPNEQFF.

CDR3 in DNA: TGTGCCGCCTCCGGGACGGAAGATGAAAAACTGTTTTTT. This sequence encodes CAASGTEDEKLFF. This chain uses TRBV10-3 with TRBJ1-4, with D tentatively TRBD1 (5 bases). The CDR3 extends over 13 amino acids. Trimming took off 11 bases at V and 6 bases at J, with 16 bases between the two ends. Germline V CDR1 and CDR2: ENHRY, SYGVKD.

The chain has TRBV19 and TRBJ2-1, with 9 bases lining up with TRBD2. Germline CDR1 reads LNHDA; CDR2 reads SQIVND (reference sequence). The CDR3 runs to 15 residues. V lost 5 bases and J lost 5; bases outside the gene matches: 7. The CDR3 reads CASSSLGLADNEQFF. In DNA form, the CDR3 reads TGTGCCAGTAGTTCGTTGGGACTAGCTGACAATGAGCAGTTCTTC.

V is TRBV21-1 and J is TRBJ2-2; whether TRBD1, the table's D call, matches the DNA was not checked. TRBV21-1 is an annotated pseudogene. The CDR3 is made up of 14 amino acids. The CDR3 here is CASRTDNYTGELFF. CDR3 DNA: TGTGCCAGTCGCACCGACAATTACACCGGGGAGCTGTTTTTT.

The chain couples TRBV18 to TRBJ2-3; TRBD1 is a possible D gene (6 bases). This CDR3 region has 13 residues. V lost 6 bases to trimming and J lost 2 bases, with 9 bases between them. Per germline, CDR1 KGHSH and CDR2 LQKENI. The CDR3: CASSGQNTDTQYF. The CDR3, as DNA: TGTGCCAGCTCCGGACAGAACACAGATACGCAGTATTTT.

The chain combines TRBV29-1 with TRBJ1-1; D unresolved. V dropped 1 base and J dropped 1 base, with 7 bases sitting between them. The CDR3 runs to 13 residues. Germline V gene sequence: CDR1 SQVTM, CDR2 ANQGSEA. The CDR3 here is CSVEGQANTEAFF. The CDR3 DNA reads as TGCAGCGTTGAAGGGCAGGCGAACACTGAAGCTTTCTTT. The full variable domain, rest sourced from reference TRBV29-1 and TRBJ1-1, is SAVISQKPSRDICQRGTSLTIQCQVDSQVTMMFWYRQQPGQSLTLIATANQGSEATYESGFVIDKFPISRPNLTFSTLTVSNMSPEDSSIYLCSVEGQANTEAFFGQGTRLTVV.

This clone was seen a single time. The chain uses TRBV5-8 and TRBJ2-6; D not resolved. This CDR3 is 14 amino acids long. Trimming took 0 bases from V and 2 from J, leaving 3 bases between them. Germline V CDR1 and CDR2: SGHTS, YDEGEE. The CDR3 coding sequence is TGTGCCAGCAGCTTGGTGGCTGGGGCCAACGTCCTGACTTTC. Encoded protein: CASSLVAGANVLTF.

The chain combines TRBV20-1 with TRBJ2-7; the D gene is possibly TRBD2 (6 bases). V was clipped by 6 bases and J by 1 base, with 7 bases between them. Germline V gene data show CDR1 as DFQATT and CDR2 as SNEGSKA (reference sequence). This CDR3 spans 11 amino acids. DNA for the CDR3: TGCAGTGCCAGCGGGTCCTACGAGCAGTACTTC. Amino acids: CSASGSYEQYF.

The chain employs TRBV5-4 and TRBJ1-4; 7 bases align to TRBD1. The CDR3 spans 15 residues. The V and J ends lost 4 bases and 3 bases, in that order; junction bases with no gene match: 6. From germline, CDR1 is SGHNT and CDR2 YYREEE (reference sequence). The DNA for the CDR3 is TGTGCCAGCAGCATAACCGGGACAGCTAATGAAAAACTGTTTTTT. Translated: CASSITGTANEKLFF.

This clone was observed a handful of times. The J gene is TRBJ1-1, the V gene TRBV19; no clear D gene. Looked up from germline, CDR1 is LNHDA and CDR2 is SQIVND (reference sequence). Trimming stripped 11 bases from V and 5 bases from J, with 15 bases between. The CDR3 totals 12 residues. Written as DNA, the CDR3 is TGTGCCGTAGGACGGCCGCGGACTGAAGCTTTCTTT. This sequence encodes CAVGRPRTEAFF. The full variable domain, with the rest looked up from reference TRBV19 and TRBJ1-1, is DGGITQSPKYLFRKEGQNVTLSCEQNLNHDAMYWYRQDPGQGLRLIYYSQIVNDFQKGDIAEGYSVSREKKESFPLTVTSAQKNPTAFYLCAVGRPRTEAFFGQGTRLTVV.

This clone was found once. The V and J genes are TRBV6-5 and TRBJ1-1; possibly TRBD1 for D (6 bases). This CDR3 is built from 13 residues. V was clipped by 7 bases and J by 1 base, with 10 bases between them. Germline V CDR1 and CDR2: MNHEY, SVGAGI. The DNA for the CDR3 is TGTGCCAGCATGACAGGATGGAACACTGAAGCTTTCTTT. Its protein is CASMTGWNTEAFF.

This rearrangement joins TRBV7-9 to TRBJ2-1; 11 bases agree with TRBD1. Germline trimming cut 8 bases from V and 7 bases from J; bases unmatched to any gene: 4. CDR1 is SEHNR and CDR2 is FQNEAQ in the germline V gene (reference sequence). The CDR3 loop spans 13 amino acids. The CDR3 reads CASSGQGVNEQFF. CDR3 bases: TGTGCCAGCTCGGGACAGGGGGTAAATGAGCAGTTCTTC.

The chain has TRBV2 and TRBJ2-7, with 7 positions matching TRBD1. Germline V gene lookup returns CDR1 SNHLY and CDR2 FYNNEI. With V trimmed by 7 bases and J by 5 bases, 8 bases remained unmatched. There are 13 residues in the CDR3. Here the CDR3 DNA reads TGTGCCAGCATGATACAGGGGCCCCACGAGCAGTACTTC. Translated, it gives CASMIQGPHEQYF.

The genes are TRBV7-9 and TRBJ2-2; D is perhaps TRBD2 (5 bases). CDR3 size: 15 residues. The V end was cut by 1 base, the J end by 4 bases, with 10 bases between. Germline CDR1 and CDR2: SEHNR and FQNEAQ (reference sequence). In DNA, the CDR3 is TGTGCCAGCAGCTTAGGTCCTGGGAGCACCGGGGAGCTGTTTTTT. This codes for CASSLGPGSTGELFF. Complete variable domain (other parts from reference TRBV7-9 and TRBJ2-2): DTGVSQNPRHKITKRGQNVTFRCDPISEHNRLYWYRQTLGQGPEFLTYFQNEAQLEKSRLLSDRFSAERPKGSFSTLEIQRTEQGDSAMYLCASSLGPGSTGELFFGEGSRLTVL.

This clone appeared a few times. The rearrangement uses TRBV30 and TRBJ2-4, with TRBD1 matching over 8 bases. The CDR3 is made up of 13 amino acids. CDR1 and CDR2 from the germline V gene are GTSNPN and SVGIG (reference sequence). V lost 3 bases and J lost 7; bases outside the gene matches: 5. CDR3 bases: TGTGCCTGGAGGCAGGACAGGGCCAACATTCAGTACTTC. Its protein is CAWRQDRANIQYF.

The chain employs TRBV29-1 and TRBJ1-2; weak D call: TRBD1 (5 bases). CDR3 size: 11 residues. Trimming left V 7 bases short and J 6 bases short, with 12 bases between. The germline gives CDR1 SQVTM, CDR2 ANQGSEA. The chain's CDR3 is CSETGLDGYTF. In nucleotides, the CDR3 is TGCAGCGAAACAGGACTCGATGGCTACACCTTC.

The chain joins TRBV7-9 to TRBJ2-3; D unclear. Germline lookup yields CDR1 SEHNR and CDR2 FQNEAQ (reference sequence). V was clipped by 5 bases and J by 1 base, with 10 bases between them. CDR3 size: 14 residues. CDR3 loop: CASSPGLRTDTQYF. The CDR3 DNA reads as TGTGCCAGCAGCCCCGGCCTTCGCACAGATACGCAGTATTTT.

This chain links TRBV6-1 with TRBJ2-7, with 12 bases identical to TRBD2. CDR1 is MNHNS, CDR2 SASEGT, per germline. The CDR3 contains 18 residues. Trimming removed 3 bases from V and 6 bases from J; junction bases left unmatched: 15. The CDR3 spells CASSDGGASGRASVEQYF. CDR3 in DNA: TGTGCCAGCAGTGATGGAGGGGCTAGCGGGAGGGCGTCGGTCGAGCAGTACTTC.

The V and J genes are TRBV5-6 and TRBJ2-7; weak D call: TRBD2 (6 bases). Trimming took 2 bases from V and 1 from J, leaving 10 bases between them. CDR3 length: 14 residues. Germline loops: CDR1 SGHDT, CDR2 YYEEEE. CDR3 loop: CASSFGGGSYEQYF. CDR3 bases: TGTGCCAGCAGCTTTGGGGGAGGATCCTACGAGCAGTACTTC.

This sequence joins TRBV19 and TRBJ2-3, with 11 bases identical to TRBD2. V was pared by 2 bases and J by 1 base, with 8 bases of the junction left unmatched. The length of the CDR3 is 18 residues. Germline loops: CDR1 LNHDA, CDR2 SQIVND (reference sequence). CDR3 protein: CASSILLAGEGRTDTQYF. The CDR3 DNA reads TGTGCCAGTAGTATATTACTAGCGGGGGAAGGTCGCACAGATACGCAGTATTTT.